The sequence of this T cell receptor (beta chain) was determined in a study of CD8+ T cells in alopecia areata (dated by TCRdb to 2016 to 2019). Background for the entire study: The treated patients took part in an open-label pilot trial in which moderate-to-severe alopecia areata was treated with oral tofacitinib at 5 to 10 mg twice daily. Patients stayed on tofacitinib for 6 to 18 months and then had 6 months of follow-up off drug so that delayed response and recurrence could be assessed. In treated patients, disease severity was measured using the SALT score, which gives the percentage of scalp surface area affected. The study used high-throughput TCRbeta sequencing to examine T cell clonal expansion in alopecia areata, in both the C3H/HeJ mouse model and human patients. Scalp tissue and sorted CD4+ and CD8+ peripheral blood T cells from patchy and totalis/universalis alopecia areata patients and from healthy controls were covered by human TCRbeta sequencing. Biopsies were taken from tofacitinib-treated patients at baseline and at 4 and 24 weeks of treatment, and a later scalp biopsy was taken in several of the tofacitinib-treated patients. Scalp clonality was compared among normal scalp (n=4), patchy alopecia areata scalp (n=8), and alopecia totalis/universalis scalp (n=8). RNA came from the PAXgene miRNA kit for fixed scalp, the miRNeasy kit for PBMCs, and the RNeasy kit for mouse skin. Amplification of TCRbeta CDR3 regions was done by immunoSEQ multiplex PCR using 35 Vbeta forward primers and 13 Jbeta reverse primers.

For this clone: Its recognized antigen is unknown. No quality values exist for individual bases; no much larger clone is one base distant.

From a lookup of the germline V gene, CDR1 and CDR2 are SGHTA and FQGNSA. The CDR3 covers 16 residues, taking in both the cysteine and the phenylalanine. Only the CDR3 region is kept as DNA, spanning 48 bases read in frame from base 1. Trimming takes 2 bases from V and 3 bases from J, and the germline ends sit 16 bases apart. Study-level results and caveats: During tofacitinib treatment, many expanded lesional clones remained in scalp and blood, and this persistence may partly explain relapse after treatment is stopped. Because the treated cohort was small and included a single nonresponder, larger studies are needed to assess links between baseline CD8+ expansion and response. Tofacitinib significantly lowered scalp clonality and the number of expanded CD8+ clones among the top 100 scalp clones. Compared with normal scalp, lesional scalp, particularly in alopecia totalis/universalis, had higher clonality and more expanded CD8+ clones, which suggests antigenic drive. Unlike mouse skin, which is dominated by gammadelta T cells, normal human skin has resident alphabeta T cells that are also sequenced, and this complicates analysis of the scalp TCR repertoire. Shared TCR sequences between patients were less evident than in mice, which may be partly attributable to HLA diversity in the patient population.

Preparation of the library involved the immunoSEQ multiplex PCR assay. RNA was extracted from all samples and reverse transcribed into cDNA, which served as template for TCR sequencing. SuperScript III was used for first-strand cDNA synthesis, primed with a 2:1 mix of oligo-dT and random hexamers. A synthetic immune receptor repertoire was used to gauge amplification bias, and whatever bias remained was removed computationally. As for the original processing: Raw reads were preprocessed to remove errors, and CDR3 was defined by IMGT conventions from the conserved cysteine to phenylalanine. Clonality was computed by normalizing Shannon entropy by log2 of the number of productive unique TCRs and subtracting the result from 1. Scalp TCRbeta sequences were cross-referenced with sorted blood CD4 and CD8 repertoires so that the CD4 or CD8 identity of scalp clones could be inferred. TCRdb took over this immuneACCESS table, retaining in-frame rearrangements with V and J assigned. Such tables are incomplete; in checked studies, under half of the missing clones stem from an unresolved V gene, and the remainder is unexplained. For V, J and clone size, that table is used; D and trimming come from the DNA. This sample gives fewer than 350,000 clones in total; about three fifths of them show up just once. The ten largest clones take up under 2% of the sample.

The time point label for this specimen denotes: about 25 weeks on oral tofacitinib. The intended sense of this specimen's treatment or condition label: oral pan-JAK inhibitor, 5-10 mg twice daily. From alopecia areata patients, peripheral blood was collected along with lesional scalp punch biopsies. After PBMCs were isolated by density centrifugation and stained for CD3, CD4 and CD8, a FACSAria was used to sort CD4+ and CD8+ T cells. This clonotype originated in a human donor with alopecia areata. Sample: CD4+ T cells sorted from blood, taken at week 24, from a patient treated with tofacitinib. Here the chain combines TRBV7-2 and TRBJ1-1; a confident D gene designation cannot be given. The nucleotides are TGTGCCAGCAGCTTAATTCATGGGTTCCCTTACACTGAAGCTTTCTTT. Its coded protein is CASSLIHGFPYTEAFF.